These T cell receptor beta chains were read from a single sample in a study of cytomegalovirus exposure and HLA in healthy donors. Sequenced by immunoSEQ multiplex PCR; TCRdb stores in-frame clones only, minus some. This sample yields tens of thousands of clones, of which about 70% are seen a single time; around 9.9% belongs to the top ten. Source material: PBMCs. The source of these receptors is a woman between 25 and 40 years old in good health and CMV-seronegative. CDR3s include the opening cysteine and the closing phenylalanine or tryptophan. D genes are given only for firm matches. Rows give clone size only sometimes, using once, few, many, or a class for an expanded clone.

clone size | J gene | V gene | D gene | CDR3 DNA | CDR3 protein
NA | TRBJ1-2 | TRBV5-1 | TRBD1 | TGCGCCAGCAGGGACCTTCTGGGACAGGGTTTCTATGGCTACACCTTC | CASRDLLGQGFYGYTF
few | TRBJ2-5 | TRBV19 | NA | TGTGCCAGTAGTAAGCGCAGTGAAGAGACCCAGTACTTC | CASSKRSEETQYF
NA | TRBJ2-7 | TRBV6-5 | TRBD2 | TGTGCCAGCAGTCCTACTAGCGGGGGGTACGAGCAGTACTTC | CASSPTSGGYEQYF
NA | TRBJ1-1 | TRBV2 | NA | TGTGCCAGCCGTTTGCGGACAACTGAGAACACTGACGCTTTCTTT | CASRLRTTENTDAFF
few | TRBJ1-1 | TRBV5-8 | NA | TGTGCCAGCAGCGTCGAGGGGGGGGCAAGTACTGAAGCTTTCTTT | CASSVEGGASTEAFF
NA | TRBJ2-3 | TRBV21-1 | NA | TGTGCCAGCAGCACTAGACCGGACAGGGGGCGAACAGATACGCAGTATTTT | CASSTRPDRGRTDTQYF
NA | TRBJ2-1 | TRBV28 | TRBD2 | TGTGCCAGCAATATAGCGGGGAAGACTACAAATGAGCAGTTCTTC | CASNIAGKTTNEQFF
NA | TRBJ1-4 | TRBV9 | NA | TGTGCCAGCAGCGTAGCTACGCGGGGAGGGAGTGAAAAACTGTTTTTT | CASSVATRGGSEKLFF
few | TRBJ2-5 | TRBV6-5 | TRBD1 | TGTGCCAGCAGTTACTGGGGACAGACCTTCCAAGAGACCCAGTACTTC | CASSYWGQTFQETQYF
NA | TRBJ1-1 | TRBV19 | NA | TGTGCCAGTAGTATCGCTGGCGGAACGAACACTGAAGCTTTCTTT | CASSIAGGTNTEAFF
NA | TRBJ1-6 | TRBV11-2 | NA | TGTGCCAGCAGCTCGGTGGCAGGGGAAAATTCACCCCTCCACTTT | CASSSVAGENSPLHF
NA | TRBJ1-3 | TRBV7-9 | NA | TGTGCCAGCAGCTCTCGTACATGGTCAGCTGGAAACACCATATATTTT | CASSSRTWSAGNTIYF
NA | TRBJ1-2 | TRBV13 | NA | TGTGCCAGCAGCTTAGGGGCGTGCAGGACTAACTATGGCTACACCTTC | CASSLGACRTNYGYTF
NA | TRBJ1-6 | TRBV28 | TRBD1 | TGTGCCAGCAGTTTAGTGGGACAGGGTAATTCACCCCTCCACTTT | CASSLVGQGNSPLHF
NA | TRBJ1-1 | TRBV2 | NA | TGTGCCAGCAACGAGGGACTCGGAGGGATGAACACTGAAGCTTTCTTT | CASNEGLGGMNTEAFF
NA | TRBJ1-4 | TRBV2 | TRBD1 | TGTGCCAGCAGTGTGACAGGGGTGGGTGAAAAACTGTTTTTT | CASSVTGVGEKLFF
NA | TRBJ2-3 | TRBV2 | NA | TGTGCCAGCAGCAGGGGAGGGTCCGCAGATACGCAGTATTTT | CASSRGGSADTQYF
NA | TRBJ1-1 | TRBV30 | NA | TGTGCCTGGAGTGTCGCCCGGGGCACTGAAGCTTTCTTT | CAWSVARGTEAFF
once | TRBJ1-6 | TRBV5-1 | TRBD1 | TGCGCCAGCAGCGTGACAGGGTCGGATTCACCCCTCCACTTT | CASSVTGSDSPLHF
NA | TRBJ1-5 | TRBV30 | NA | TGTGCCTGGACGGAGGCCTTGAGCGAGCCCCAGCATTTT | CAWTEALSEPQHF
NA | TRBJ1-1 | TRBV11-3 | NA | TGTGCCAGCAGCACCCTACAGGGTGAAGCTTTCTTT | CASSTLQGEAFF
NA | TRBJ1-6 | TRBV11-2 | NA | TGTGCCAGCATCCTAATGATGGTACCCGGGGAGGGTTCACCCCTCCACTTT | CASILMMVPGEGSPLHF
NA | TRBJ1-1 | TRBV7-9 | NA | TGTGCCAGCAGCCTCGCGGAGAGGAGCAATGAAGCTTTCTTT | CASSLAERSNEAFF